A selection of T cell receptor beta chains follows, all from one sample in a study of blood T cells in healthy people across ages. TCRdb re-called the 5' RACE reads with MiXCR, one entry per CDR3 protein. Found here are over 1,500,000 distinct CDR3 sequences, around 50% of them singletons; the top ten hold less than 2.5%. What was sequenced was blood. These receptors all come from a woman between 40 and 50 years old in good health. CDR3s include the opening cysteine and the closing phenylalanine or tryptophan. Each record gives: D gene, J gene, clone size, V gene, CDR3 protein, CDR3 DNA. D genes are given only for firm matches. Clone size is not always given. Where it is, it says once, few, many or a class for expanded clones.

D: TRBD2
J: TRBJ2-3
size: -
V: TRBV4-3
CDR3: CASSQVSPTSGGGSTDTQYF
DNA: TGCGCCAGCAGCCAAGTATCCCCGACTAGCGGGGGGGGGAGCACAGATACGCAGTATTTT

D: -
J: TRBJ1-1
size: few
V: TRBV13
CDR3: CASSLGQSAMNTEAFF
DNA: TGTGCCAGCAGCTTAGGACAGAGTGCAATGAACACTGAAGCTTTCTTT

D: -
J: TRBJ2-4
size: -
V: TRBV7-6
CDR3: CASSLGTGTDIQYF
DNA: TGTGCCAGCAGCTTAGGGACCGGCACGGACATTCAGTACTTC

D: -
J: TRBJ2-1
size: -
V: TRBV7-3
CDR3: CARSLIPHVLDSSYNEQFF
DNA: TGTGCCCGCAGCTTAATTCCCCATGTATTAGACTCCTCCTACAATGAGCAGTTCTTC

D: TRBD2
J: TRBJ2-3
size: -
V: TRBV7-2
CDR3: CASSLSGGSPDTQYF
DNA: TGTGCCAGCAGCCTTAGCGGGGGGTCCCCAGATACGCAGTATTTT

D: -
J: TRBJ1-1
size: -
V: TRBV5-1
CDR3: CASSPFRAGRGTEAFF
DNA: TGCGCCAGCAGCCCATTTCGGGCAGGCCGGGGGACTGAAGCTTTCTTT

D: TRBD1
J: TRBJ2-7
size: few
V: TRBV6-2/TRBV6-3
CDR3: CASRVTGGNEQYF
DNA: TGTGCCAGCCGCGTTACAGGGGGCAACGAGCAGTACTTC

D: -
J: TRBJ1-2
size: -
V: TRBV14
CDR3: CASSQELRIGFHYGYTF
DNA: TGTGCCAGCAGCCAAGAACTAAGGATAGGTTTTCACTATGGCTACACCTTC

D: -
J: TRBJ2-7
size: -
V: TRBV2
CDR3: CASSEMRSSYEQYF
DNA: TGTGCCAGCAGTGAAATGCGGAGCTCCTACGAGCAGTACTTC

D: -
J: TRBJ2-1
size: -
V: TRBV7-2
CDR3: CASSLDFGGSEQFF
DNA: TGTGCCAGCAGCTTAGATTTTGGGGGCAGTGAGCAGTTCTTC

D: -
J: TRBJ2-7
size: -
V: TRBV5-1
CDR3: CASRDSPSRSYEQYF
DNA: TGCGCCAGCAGGGATTCACCCAGCAGATCCTACGAGCAGTACTTC

D: TRBD2
J: TRBJ2-3
size: -
V: TRBV20-1
CDR3: CSARLAGAGTDTQYF
DNA: TGCAGTGCAAGACTAGCGGGGGCCGGCACAGATACGCAGTATTTT

D: -
J: TRBJ2-5
size: -
V: TRBV25-1
CDR3: CASSESQGRETQYF
DNA: TGTGCCAGCAGTGAATCCCAGGGTAGGGAGACCCAGTACTTC

D: TRBD1
J: TRBJ1-1
size: -
V: TRBV20-1
CDR3: CSAGQGRDTEAFF
DNA: TGCAGTGCTGGACAGGGGAGGGACACTGAAGCTTTCTTT